This TCR beta chain is from a study of tumor-infiltrating lymphocytes in primary liver carcinoma. On this clonotype: An end of the junction does not agree with germline; a read error may underlie this.

Using a constant-region primer together with ProtoScript II reverse transcriptase, TCR beta cDNA was made from about 490 ng of total RNA. Slightly modified ARM-PCR, run as three nested multiplex PCR rounds, produced the TCR beta libraries. Using its own MiXCR run on the multiplex PCR reads, TCRdb lists one record per CDR3 protein. The sample shows more than 90,000 distinct CDR3 sequences, around 73% of them seen only once. Between roughly 18 and 30 mg of unsorted bulk tissue served as the source from which RNA and DNA were co-extracted. Sequenced: liver tumor tissue from sampling region 2. The subset here: tumor region T2, inferior pole. This TCR derives from a woman aged 60-75 years with primary liver carcinoma and hepatitis B virus infection.

The CDR3 reads CASSDWAGLYEQCF. CDR3 sequence (DNA): TGCGCCAGCAGTGACTGGGCAGGATTATATGAGCAGTGCTTC. The V gene is TRBV10-2, the J gene TRBJ2-7; D is undetermined. The CDR3 contains 14 residues. CDR1 WSHSY and CDR2 SAAADI come from the germline V gene.